The clone carrying this TCR beta chain was recorded a few times. Its specificity is unknown. Quantitative 5'-RACE was performed with molecular barcodes, and it yielded the TCR beta libraries. TCRdb re-analysed the 5' RACE reads in MiXCR, keeping a single row per CDR3 protein. The sample lists some 130,000 distinct CDR3 sequences; approximately 8.4% were seen once. This record belongs to a study of CD8 T cells in ankylosing spondylitis. General study points: Reactive arthritis synovial fluid and blood previously showed some of these motif variants. CD8+ cells made up the disease-linked clones, which were relatively rare in peripheral blood. Disease-linked clones reportedly showed significant enrichment in matched ankylosing spondylitis synovial fluid.

The sequence was collected from a male donor with ankylosing spondylitis. The sample taken for sequencing was synovial fluid, either unsorted or a sorted T cell fraction (not recorded which).

The CDR3 DNA is TGTGCCAGCAGATTAGCGGAATCAGGGGAGCTGTTTTTT. The encoded protein is CASRLAESGELFF. The chain joins TRBV6-5 to TRBJ2-2; TRBD2 is a possible D gene (6 bases). The germline V gene encodes CDR1 MNHEY and CDR2 SVGAGI. V was pared by 6 bases and J by 8 bases, with 13 bases between. This CDR3 has 13 amino acids.